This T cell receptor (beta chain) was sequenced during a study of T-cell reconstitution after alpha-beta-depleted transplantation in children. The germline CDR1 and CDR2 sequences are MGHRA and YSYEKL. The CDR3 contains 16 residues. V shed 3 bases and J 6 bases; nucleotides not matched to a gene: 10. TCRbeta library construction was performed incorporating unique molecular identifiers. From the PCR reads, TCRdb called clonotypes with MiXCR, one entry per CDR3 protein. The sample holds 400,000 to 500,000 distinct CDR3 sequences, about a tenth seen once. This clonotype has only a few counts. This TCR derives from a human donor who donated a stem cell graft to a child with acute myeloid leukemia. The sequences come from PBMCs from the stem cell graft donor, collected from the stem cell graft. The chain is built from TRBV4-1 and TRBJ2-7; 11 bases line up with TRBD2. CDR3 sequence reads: CASSQPGLAAGGEQYF. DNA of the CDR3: TGCGCCAGCAGCCAGCCGGGACTAGCGGCCGGAGGCGAGCAGTACTTC.